The clone carrying this T cell receptor (beta chain) was found once. The record originates from a study of blood T cell repertoires in COVID-19. Study context: Sources were T cells, B-cell-depleted T cells, or PBMCs; the material itself was cDNA or gDNA.

V was trimmed by 3 bases and J by 0 bases, leaving 13 bases between them. The CDR3 has 16 amino acids. Germline V gives CDR1 SGHRS, CDR2 YFSETQ. Original handling: Estimation of nucleated cell counts relied on the amplification of reference gene primers. TCRdb's table, derived via immunoSEQ multiplex PCR, lists solely in-frame clones and lacks some. V and J calls and clone size are copied from that table; D and trimming were computed from the DNA. The table includes around 470,000 clones, 90% detected once. The specimen sequenced was PBMCs or T cells enriched from blood (not recorded which). The origin of this receptor is a man aged 18 to 29 who had recovered from COVID-19. The chain is built from TRBV5-1 and TRBJ2-1; TRBD2 is a possible D gene (6 bases). The DNA for the CDR3 is TGCGCCAGCAGCTCGACTCCCGGGAGCTCCTACAATGAGCAGTTCTTC. Protein: CASSSTPGSSYNEQFF.